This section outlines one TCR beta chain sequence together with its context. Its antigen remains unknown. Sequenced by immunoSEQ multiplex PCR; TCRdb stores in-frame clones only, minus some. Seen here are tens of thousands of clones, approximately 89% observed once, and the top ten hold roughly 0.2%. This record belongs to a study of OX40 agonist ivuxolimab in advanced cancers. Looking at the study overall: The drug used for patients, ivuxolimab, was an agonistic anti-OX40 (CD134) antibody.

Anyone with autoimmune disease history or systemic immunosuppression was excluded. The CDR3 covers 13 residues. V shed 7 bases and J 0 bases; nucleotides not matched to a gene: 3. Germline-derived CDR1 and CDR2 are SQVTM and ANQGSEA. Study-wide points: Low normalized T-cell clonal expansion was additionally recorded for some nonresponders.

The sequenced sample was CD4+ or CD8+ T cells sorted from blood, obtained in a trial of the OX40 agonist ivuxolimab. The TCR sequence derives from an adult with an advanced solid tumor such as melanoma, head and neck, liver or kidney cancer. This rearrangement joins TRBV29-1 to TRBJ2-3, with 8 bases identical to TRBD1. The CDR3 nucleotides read TGCAGCGCGGACAGGGTTAGCACAGATACGCAGTATTTT. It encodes CSADRVSTDTQYF.